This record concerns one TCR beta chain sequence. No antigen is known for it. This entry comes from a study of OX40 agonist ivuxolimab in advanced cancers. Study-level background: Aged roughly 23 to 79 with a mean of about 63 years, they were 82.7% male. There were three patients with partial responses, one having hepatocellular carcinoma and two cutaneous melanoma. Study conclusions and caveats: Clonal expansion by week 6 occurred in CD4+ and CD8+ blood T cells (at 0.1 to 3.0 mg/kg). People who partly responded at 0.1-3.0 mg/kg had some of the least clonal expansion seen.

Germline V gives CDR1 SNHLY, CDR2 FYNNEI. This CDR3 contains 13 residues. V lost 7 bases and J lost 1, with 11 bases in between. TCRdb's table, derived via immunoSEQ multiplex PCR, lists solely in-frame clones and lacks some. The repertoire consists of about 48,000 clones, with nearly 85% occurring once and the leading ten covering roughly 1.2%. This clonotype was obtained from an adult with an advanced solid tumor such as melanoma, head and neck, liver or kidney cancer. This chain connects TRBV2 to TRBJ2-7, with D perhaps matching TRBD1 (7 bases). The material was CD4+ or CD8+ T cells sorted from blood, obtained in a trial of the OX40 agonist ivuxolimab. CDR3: CASTRDSSYEQYF. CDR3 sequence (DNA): TGTGCCAGCACGCGGGACAGTTCCTACGAGCAGTACTTC.